Listed below are T cell receptor beta chains from one sample, sequenced in a study of blood T cell repertoires in COVID-19. Sequenced by immunoSEQ multiplex PCR; TCRdb stores in-frame clones only, minus some. The data contain some 140,000 clones, around 75% of them singletons. Sequencing was performed on peripheral blood. The receptors derive from a woman in her 70s with COVID-19, enrolled during active disease. Each CDR3 is given with its conserved first and last residue. A D gene is named only where the DNA matches it firmly. Expanded clones are given a class, and other clones once, few, many or no size at all.

length	V	J	D	size	DNA	CDR3
13	TRBV6-5	TRBJ1-2	TRBD1	NA	TGTGCCAGCGGGGGGACAGTCGGATCTGGCTACACCTTC	CASGGTVGSGYTF
16	TRBV10-3	TRBJ2-7	TRBD2	NA	TGTGCCATCAGTGAGCCAGCCGGGACTAGCGCCTACGAGCAGTACTTC	CAISEPAGTSAYEQYF
13	TRBV24-1	TRBJ2-7	NA	once	TGTGCCACCAGTGCAGGGCAGACCTACGAGCAGTACTTC	CATSAGQTYEQYF
9	TRBV27	TRBJ2-7	NA	NA	TGTGCCAGCAGTTTGACTCCGTACTTC	CASSLTPYF
16	TRBV5-1	TRBJ2-3	TRBD1	NA	TGCGCCAGCAGCTTGGATGGACAGGGGGCTCGAGATACGCAGTATTTT	CASSLDGQGARDTQYF
15	TRBV7-9	TRBJ1-1	NA	NA	TGTGCCAGCAGTCCCCATCCGGACAGATACACTGAAGCTTTCTTT	CASSPHPDRYTEAFF
15	TRBV7-2	TRBJ1-5	NA	NA	TGTGCCAGCAGCTTAGGGTCGGTCACTCATCAGCCCCAGCATTTT	CASSLGSVTHQPQHF
15	TRBV7-2	TRBJ2-7	TRBD2	NA	TGTGCCAGCAGCTTCCAATCGGGGGGATTCTACGAGCAGTACTTC	CASSFQSGGFYEQYF
14	TRBV19	TRBJ1-5	NA	NA	TGTGCCAGTAGTATTGGTCAGGGCAATCAGCCCCAGCATTTT	CASSIGQGNQPQHF
14	TRBV2	TRBJ2-5	TRBD1	NA	TGTGCCAGCAGCCCCGGGACAGGGGTAGAGACCCAGTACTTC	CASSPGTGVETQYF
15	TRBV9	TRBJ2-3	TRBD2	NA	TGTGCCAGCAGCCTTAGCGGGGGGGCAGGAGATACGCAGTATTTT	CASSLSGGAGDTQYF
16	TRBV7-2	TRBJ1-1	NA	few	TGTGCCAGCAGCTTAGATGGGGCAGCTCTGAACACTGAAGCTTTCTTT	CASSLDGAALNTEAFF
15	TRBV6-1	TRBJ1-1	TRBD1	NA	TGTGCCAGCAGTGATAGGGGACAGGGAATTGTAGGAGCTTTCTTT	CASSDRGQGIVGAFF
18	TRBV19	TRBJ2-1	NA	few	TGTGCCAGTAGTATAGAAGCAGGCAGGCCGAGCTCCTACAATGAGCAGTTCTTC	CASSIEAGRPSSYNEQFF
15	TRBV6-6	TRBJ1-6	NA	few	TGTGCCAGCAGTCTAGGACAGACTGGTGGTTCACCCCTCCACTTT	CASSLGQTGGSPLHF
15	TRBV7-9	TRBJ2-5	NA	NA	TGTGCCAGCAGCCCCGACCCCGGACAGAAAGAGACCCAGTACTTC	CASSPDPGQKETQYF